This is a list of T cell receptor beta chains from one sample in a study of tumor and adjacent non-tumor tissue in lung cancer. TCRdb passed the multiplex PCR reads through MiXCR, listing each CDR3 protein once. The table lists roughly 67,000 distinct CDR3 sequences, roughly 56% of them singletons. Sequencing input: lung tumor tissue. The origin of the receptors is a man aged 45-60 years with non-small cell lung cancer. The CDR3 runs from the conserved cysteine through the conserved F or W. The D gene is left open where the match is weak. The size entry is marked missing in some rows and otherwise reads once, few, many or a size class.

j_call v_call d_call clone_size cdr3_nt cdr3_aa
TRBJ2-7 TRBV19 - few TGTGCCAGTAGTATTATTAGAGGCGAGCAGTACTTC CASSIIRGEQYF
TRBJ2-3 TRBV11-3 TRBD2 - TGTGCCAGCTTAGGGACTAGCGGGAGAGACCATACGCAGTATTTT CASLGTSGRDHTQYF
TRBJ2-5 TRBV7-9 TRBD2 few TGTGCCAGCAGCTCCGGACTAGCGGGAGGGTTTGAGACCCAGTACTTC CASSSGLAGGFETQYF
TRBJ1-5 TRBV7-9 - - TGTGCCAGCAGCTTAGTAGCACACGGAAAAGCATGCAATCAGCCCCAGCATTTT CASSLVAHGKACNQPQHF
TRBJ2-1 TRBV4-1 TRBD1 medium-sized TGCGCCAGCAGCCAAGCAGGGGGCTTCTACAATGAGCAGTTCTTC CASSQAGGFYNEQFF
TRBJ2-1 TRBV5-5 - - TGTGCCAGCAACATGGGGGTGGCAGAGACGGGCTACAATGAGCAGTTCTTC CASNMGVAETGYNEQFF
TRBJ1-5 TRBV28 - - TGTCCCAGCAAAAAAGGGCCGGAAAATCAGCCCCAGCATTTT CPSKKGPENQPQHF
TRBJ1-6 TRBV28 TRBD1 - TGTGCCAGCAGTTCGACGACAGGGGGTAATTCACCCCTCCACTTT CASSSTTGGNSPLHF
TRBJ1-6 TRBV14 TRBD1 few TGTGCCAGCAGCCCCCGGACAGGGACGGGTTCACCCCTCCACTTT CASSPRTGTGSPLHF
TRBJ1-1 TRBV4-1 - - TGCGCCAGCATCCAATGGGATAGCATGAACACTGAAGCTTTCTTT CASIQWDSMNTEAFF
TRBJ2-1 TRBV29-1 TRBD1 many TGCAGCGCCGAGGGGGGACAGGGGATTGACAATGAGCAGTTCTTC CSAEGGQGIDNEQFF
TRBJ2-1 TRBV6-1 - few TGTGCCAGCAGTGAAGGTGCGGGCTCCTACAATGAGCAGTTCTTC CASSEGAGSYNEQFF
TRBJ2-3 TRBV4-1 - - TGCACCAGCAGCCAAGATCCGGGGAGCACAGATACACAGTATTTT CTSSQDPGSTDTQYF
TRBJ2-4 TRBV6-1 TRBD1 - TGTGCCAGCAGTGATGACAGGGGGCTCGGTATTCAGTACTTC CASSDDRGLGIQYF
TRBJ1-2 TRBV7-9 TRBD1 - TGTGCCAGCAGCCAGCAACAGGGGGATGGCTACACCTTC CASSQQQGDGYTF
TRBJ1-1 TRBV7-8 - many TGTGCCAGCAGCTTAGTACAGAACACTGAAGCTTTCTTT CASSLVQNTEAFF
TRBJ2-3 TRBV30 TRBD1 - TGTGCCTGGAGTAGCGTTGACAGGGGAATAAATACGCAGTATTTT CAWSSVDRGINTQYF
TRBJ2-7 TRBV20-1 - - TGCAGTGTTAGAGATCCGGGACTCGACGAGCAGTACTTC CSVRDPGLDEQYF
TRBJ1-2 TRBV28 - - TGTGCCAGCAGTTTACAGGGGACCCTTGATGACTACACCTTC CASSLQGTLDDYTF
TRBJ2-7 TRBV6-1 - - TGTGCCAGCAGTCCCGGCGGATACGAGGTGTACTTC CASSPGGYEVYF
TRBJ1-5 TRBV28 - many TGTGCCAGCAGGTCTTGGGGGACCGGGAGCAATCAGCCCCAGCATTTT CASRSWGTGSNQPQHF
TRBJ1-2 TRBV6-5 TRBD1 - TGTGCCACAGTGCCGGGACAGGCGTTTGGCTACATCTTC CATVPGQAFGYIF
TRBJ2-1 TRBV7-8 - - TGTGCCAGCAGCTTGGGGTACACTGAGAAGTTCTTC CASSLGYTEKFF
TRBJ2-1 TRBV20-1 - many TGCAGTGCTAGAGCCCCTACGCTGAGCTCCTACAATGAGCAGTTCTTC CSARAPTLSSYNEQFF
TRBJ1-2 TRBV28 - - TGTGCCAGCACCCAGACAGCCAACTATGGCTACACCTTC CASTQTANYGYTF
TRBJ2-1 TRBV28 - few TGTGCCAGCAGTTCAACCTTCGGGACACGGACCGATTCCTACAATGAGCAGTTCTTC CASSSTFGTRTDSYNEQFF
TRBJ2-1 TRBV30 TRBD2 - TGTGCGTGGAGCAGGGCCCCGTCTTTAGCGGGAGGGCGTACAGATGTGCGGTTCTTC CAWSRAPSLAGGRTDVRFF
TRBJ2-7 TRBV10-2 - - TGCGCCAGGAGTGAGACGGGGATAGCATACAAGCAGTACTTC CARSETGIAYKQYF
TRBJ1-1 TRBV20-1 TRBD1 once TGTTACGGACAGGGGGGGATCGAAGCTTTCTTT CYGQGGIEAFF
TRBJ2-7 TRBV11-2 TRBD2 - TGTGCCAACAGCTCCCAGCGGGGGGGCCCCATCGAGCAGTACTTT CANSSQRGGPIEQYF
TRBJ2-3 TRBV28 - - TGTGCCAGCAGTTTAACAGGGGCTAGCGCCCCAGATACGCAGTATTTT CASSLTGASAPDTQYF
TRBJ2-5 TRBV11-2 - - TGTGCCAGCAGTTTAGGGGTGGCGGCAGGACGGGAGACCCGGTACTTC CASSLGVAAGRETRYF
TRBJ2-3 TRBV5-1 - - TGCGCCAGCAGTTTGGGGTCGGGATCTAGCACAGATACACAGTATTTT CASSLGSGSSTDTQYF
TRBJ1-5 TRBV20-1 - - TGCAGTGCTAGAGATCCTGAGCTAAATCAGCCCCAGCATTTT CSARDPELNQPQHF
TRBJ2-7 TRBV13 - many TGTGCCAGCAGCACCACCCGAGCCTACGAGCAGTACTTC CASSTTRAYEQYF
TRBJ2-2 TRBV6-5 TRBD2 - TGTGCCAGCAGTTACTCGAATCTCGCGGGAGCCGGGGAGCTGTTATTT CASSYSNLAGAGELLF
TRBJ2-7 TRBV5-8 TRBD2 many TGTGCCAGCAGCGGGACTAGCGTCGAGCAGTACTTC CASSGTSVEQYF
TRBJ2-2 TRBV29-1 - many TGCAGCGTTGTCCGCAGCAACACCGGGGAGCTGTTTTTT CSVVRSNTGELFF
TRBJ1-1 TRBV29-1 - - TGCTGCGTCGAGAGACAGGCGAACACTGAATCTTTCTTT CCVERQANTESFF
TRBJ2-3 TRBV11-1 TRBD2 - TGTGCCAGGAGCCCACGGACTAGCGGGTTTGCAGACACGCAGTATTTT CARSPRTSGFADTQYF